The 26 T cell receptor beta chains below all came from one sample that was sequenced in a study of T-cell memory formation after mild COVID-19. TCRdb itself ran the 5' RACE reads through MiXCR, one entry per CDR3 protein. The sample records 550,000 to 700,000 distinct CDR3 sequences, around 16% being singletons. The sample was PBMCs or a T cell subset sorted from them (not recorded which). These receptors all come from an adult woman who had mild COVID-19 (a few samples of this study predate the infection). Cell type and time point are not known.

The chain couples TRBV18 to TRBJ1-2; TRBD1 matches 7 bases. This CDR3 is built from 17 residues. V gave up 3 bases and J gave up 4 bases; unmatched junction bases: 14. The germline V gene encodes CDR1 KGHSH and CDR2 LQKENI. CDR3 sequence (DNA): TGTGCCAGCTCACCCAGACTTCTAGGGGGCGCAGGCTATGGCTACACCTTC. This encodes CASSPRLLGGAGYGYTF.

The chain couples TRBV21-1 to TRBJ1-2; TRBD1 was called by the table and not checked on the DNA. TRBV21-1 is described as a pseudogene. CDR3 length equals 16 residues. CDR3 DNA sequence: TGCTTAAAATCCGGGACAGTCATCCTATCTAACTATGGCTACACCTTC. This codes for CLKSGTVILSNYGYTF.

This clonotype has a count of ten or more. The chain carries TRBV5-1 and TRBJ2-1; D is uncertain. The CDR3 has 11 residues. Deletions cut 2 bases from V and 9 bases from J, with 6 bases between. Germline-derived CDR1 and CDR2 are SGHRS and YFSETQ. CDR3 amino acids: CASSLASEQFF. Written as DNA, the CDR3 is TGCGCCAGCAGCTTAGCGTCTGAGCAGTTCTTC.

This clonotype was counted between two and nine times. This chain joins TRBV7-3 and TRBJ1-1; no clear D. The germline V gene encodes CDR1 SGHTA and CDR2 FQGTGA. Trimming pared 2 bases from V and 0 bases from J, leaving 16 bases between. The CDR3 runs 17 residues. This CDR3 is CASSLAGREGMNTEAFF. The CDR3 nucleotides read TGTGCCAGCAGCTTAGCAGGAAGGGAGGGCATGAACACTGAAGCTTTCTTT.

This clonotype has a handful of counts. This chain uses TRBV7-2 with TRBJ2-1; TRBD1 is a possible D gene (6 bases). Deletions cut 6 bases from V and 0 bases from J, with 9 bases between. This CDR3 contains 14 residues. Germline CDR1 is SGHTA and CDR2 is FQGNSA. The CDR3 DNA follows: TGTGCCAGCAGTTCGACAGGCTCCTACAATGAGCAGTTCTTC. Amino acids: CASSSTGSYNEQFF. Supplemented by reference TRBV7-2 and TRBJ2-1, the full variable domain reads GAGVSQSPSNKVTEKGKDVELRCDPISGHTALYWYRQSLGQGLEFLIYFQGNSAPDKSGLPSDRFSAERTGGSVSTLTIQRTQQEDSAVYLCASSSTGSYNEQFFGPGTRLTVL.

V usage is TRBV6-2 or TRBV6-3 and J usage is TRBJ2-3; D might be TRBD1 (6 bases). V was clipped by 5 bases and J by 4 bases, with 19 bases between them. Germline V gene lookup returns CDR1 MNHEY and CDR2 SVGEGT. The CDR3 is 16 amino acids. The CDR3 DNA is TGTGCCAGCAGTCGCGGACTCCTGGCAGGGGCAGATACGCAGTATTTT. Translation gives CASSRGLLAGADTQYF.

This clonotype was recorded a few times. J is TRBJ2-7 and V is TRBV5-1; 8 nucleotides align to TRBD1. This CDR3 has 15 amino acids. V shed 0 bases, J shed 2 bases, and the junction held 4 bases outside the gene matches. Germline V lookup: CDR1 SGHRS, CDR2 YFSETQ. This chain's CDR3 is CASSLEGQGPYEQYF. The DNA for the CDR3 is TGCGCCAGCAGCTTGGAAGGACAGGGCCCCTACGAGCAGTACTTC.

This clonotype was recorded a few times. This chain connects TRBV7-8 to TRBJ1-2, with D perhaps TRBD1 (5 bases). CDR1 and CDR2 from the germline V gene are SGHVS and FQNEAQ. CDR3 length equals 15 residues. Trimming stripped 0 bases from V and 4 bases from J, with 12 bases between. As DNA, the CDR3 is TGTGCCAGCAGCTTAGCCGGGACCTTAAGCTATGGCTACACCTTC. It translates to CASSLAGTLSYGYTF.

This chain joins TRBV5-1 and TRBJ2-3; 9 bases map to TRBD1. This CDR3 region has 17 residues. V trimming: 4 bases; J trimming: 2 bases; junction bases outside the gene matches: 11. CDR1 and CDR2 from the germline V gene are SGHRS and YFSETQ. The CDR3 reads CASSPKRGQGLTDTQYF. The CDR3 DNA is TGCGCCAGCAGCCCTAAAAGAGGACAGGGGCTCACAGATACGCAGTATTTT.

This clonotype has just a few counts. V usage is TRBV11-2 and J usage is TRBJ2-5; TRBD2 might be the D (6 bases). The V gene lost 1 base and the J gene lost 7 bases, with 28 bases spanning the gap. CDR1 SGHAT and CDR2 FQNNGV come from the germline V gene. The CDR3 loop spans 19 amino acids. For the CDR3, the DNA is TGTGCCAGCAGCTTAGGCCCCATGGGAGCAGGCGGAGGGCCGGGGACCCAGTACTTC. As protein: CASSLGPMGAGGGPGTQYF.

The V gene is TRBV11-2, the J gene TRBJ2-4, with TRBD1 matching 10 bases. Germline V gives CDR1 SGHAT, CDR2 FQNNGV. The V segment lost 6 bases and the J segment 2 bases; nucleotides outside the gene matches: 13. The CDR3 is 18 residues long. CDR3 nucleotides: TGTGCCAGCAGTCAAATACGCCGGGACAGGGGTACCAAAAACATTCAGTACTTC. Its translation is CASSQIRRDRGTKNIQYF.

The gene calls are TRBV19 and TRBJ1-3; perhaps TRBD1 as D (5 bases). Trimming removed 1 base at V and 2 bases at J, with 9 bases between. This CDR3 spans 15 amino acids. Germline V gene data show CDR1 as LNHDA and CDR2 as SQIVND (reference sequence). The CDR3 nucleotides are TGTGCCAGTAGTATAGGCGGGGGACCTGGAAACACCATATATTTT. Its protein is CASSIGGGPGNTIYF. Full variable domain (rest looked up from reference TRBV19 and TRBJ1-3): DGGITQSPKYLFRKEGQNVTLSCEQNLNHDAMYWYRQDPGQGLRLIYYSQIVNDFQKGDIAEGYSVSREKKESFPLTVTSAQKNPTAFYLCASSIGGGPGNTIYFGEGSWLTVV.

The V call is TRBV4-2, the J call TRBJ2-7; a possible D gene is TRBD2 (5 bases). The germline V gene encodes CDR1 LGHNA and CDR2 YNFKEQ. V was trimmed by 0 bases and J by 1 base, leaving 16 bases between them. CDR3 size: 17 residues. CDR3 DNA: TGTGCCAGCAGCCAAGAGGGCGGGTTCGGACTTTCCTACGAGCAGTACTTC. Amino acids: CASSQEGGFGLSYEQYF.

The chain links TRBV7-9 to TRBJ2-7; TRBD2 might be the D (5 bases). This CDR3 is 14 amino acids long. Deletions cut 6 bases from V and 2 bases from J, with 14 bases between. Germline V gene lookup returns CDR1 SEHNR and CDR2 FQNEAQ (reference sequence). The CDR3 DNA reads TGTGCCAGCAGACCTAACCCCGGGACCTACGAGCAGTACTTC. Translating it yields CASRPNPGTYEQYF.

This clonotype was seen once. The chain joins TRBV7-2 to TRBJ2-7, with a possible D match to TRBD1 (6 bases). The CDR3 runs 15 residues. Germline V gene lookup returns CDR1 SGHTA and CDR2 FQGNSA. V was cut by 7 bases and J by 4 bases, with 20 bases left in between. As DNA, the CDR3 is TGTGCCAGCATCCCTGGTCGGACAGTATCTTACGAGCAGTACTTC. Residues: CASIPGRTVSYEQYF.

This clonotype was detected ten times or more. This chain links TRBV27 with TRBJ2-3; D uncertain. CDR1 is MNHEY and CDR2 is SMNVEV in the germline V gene (reference sequence). The CDR3 totals 16 residues. V shed 6 bases and J shed 1 base, with 17 bases lying between them. CDR3 bases: TGTGCCAGCAGGTCCGGGCTTCAAACCCGCACAGATACGCAGTATTTT. Translated: CASRSGLQTRTDTQYF.

This clonotype was picked up a small number of times. The rearrangement uses TRBV7-2 and TRBJ2-7, with 11 bases identical to TRBD2. Trimming cost V 3 bases and J 4 bases; bases outside gene matches: 8. The germline CDR1 and CDR2 sequences are SGHTA and FQGNSA. The CDR3 length is 16 residues. CDR3: CASSFALAGVAYEQYF. The CDR3 coding sequence is TGTGCCAGCAGCTTTGCACTAGCGGGAGTAGCATACGAGCAGTACTTC.

This clonotype has ten or more counts. The chain has TRBV29-1 and TRBJ1-1, with D perhaps TRBD1 (5 bases). CDR1 is SQVTM and CDR2 is ANQGSEA in the germline V gene. The CDR3 runs 13 residues. The V end was cut by 7 bases, the J end by 0 bases, with 12 bases between. The CDR3 DNA is TGCAGCGCCCTGACAGATATGAACACTGAAGCTTTCTTT. This codes for CSALTDMNTEAFF.

This clonotype was seen more than once but under ten times. The chain combines TRBV29-1 with TRBJ2-4; D is unresolved. This CDR3 has 13 amino acids. Per germline, CDR1 SQVTM and CDR2 ANQGSEA. Trimming took off 6 bases at V and 4 bases at J, with 13 bases between the two ends. The CDR3 nucleotides are TGCAGCGTCGGCCAGGAGCAGAAAAACATTCAGTACTTC. Encoded protein: CSVGQEQKNIQYF.

The rearrangement links TRBV5-1 to TRBJ2-3; 10 bases fit TRBD2. V lost 0 bases, J lost 4 bases, and 11 bases stayed unmatched. CDR3 length: 18 amino acids. The germline gives CDR1 SGHRS, CDR2 YFSETQ. The CDR3 is CASSLASRLAGVSDTQYF. In nucleotides, the CDR3 is TGCGCCAGCAGCTTGGCCTCTCGGCTAGCGGGGGTATCAGATACGCAGTATTTT.

This clonotype was counted only a few times. The chain combines TRBV5-1 with TRBJ2-5; 12 bases fit TRBD2. V lost 4 bases and J lost 4; bases outside the gene matches: 5. CDR1 and CDR2 from the germline V gene are SGHRS and YFSETQ. The CDR3 loop spans 15 amino acids. This CDR3 reads CASSGGLAGRETQYF. CDR3 nucleotide sequence: TGCGCCAGCAGCGGCGGACTAGCGGGAAGAGAGACCCAGTACTTC.

This clonotype turned up a few times. The gene calls are TRBV12-3 or TRBV12-4 and TRBJ2-3; 9 positions agree with TRBD2. This CDR3 spans 15 amino acids. With 2 bases clipped from V and 7 bases from J, the junction kept 7 bases outside the gene matches. In DNA, the CDR3 is TGTGCCAGCAGTTTACGGCGGGAGGGCCGGAATACGCAGTATTTT. Encoded protein: CASSLRREGRNTQYF.

There are a few counts of this clonotype. The chain has TRBV12-3 or TRBV12-4 and TRBJ1-3, with 9 nucleotides matching TRBD1. This CDR3 is built from 15 residues. Unmatched junction bases numbered 7, after V lost 7 bases and J lost 3 bases. CDR3 region: CASTATGGGGNTIYF. CDR3 DNA: TGTGCCAGCACTGCCACAGGGGGCGGTGGAAACACCATATATTTT.

The chain recombines TRBV20-1 with TRBJ1-4, with D hard to call. Germline V gene lookup returns CDR1 DFQATT and CDR2 SNEGSKA (reference sequence). The CDR3 contains 16 residues. With 3 bases removed from V and 1 base from J, the gap between germline ends came to 15 bases. CDR3 nucleotides: TGCAGTGCTAGTGTCTTAGGGCCGGGAACTAATGAAAAACTGTTTTTT. It encodes CSASVLGPGTNEKLFF.

The chain links TRBV4-1 to TRBJ1-1; D is unresolved. V lost 6 bases and J 5 bases, leaving 13 bases between the germline ends. CDR3 length: 13 residues. Germline lookup yields CDR1 MGHRA and CDR2 YSYEKL. For the CDR3, the DNA is TGCGCCAGCAGTCCGGTCCTCTATACTGAAGCTTTCTTT. Residues: CASSPVLYTEAFF.

The CDR3: CASSLDGEGGTEAFF. In nucleotides, the CDR3 is TGCGCCAGCAGCTTGGATGGGGAAGGGGGCACTGAAGCTTTCTTT. The chain carries TRBV5-1 and TRBJ1-1; D is possibly TRBD1 (6 bases). Germline V gene lookup returns CDR1 SGHRS and CDR2 YFSETQ. Trimming left V 0 bases short and J 4 bases short, with 13 bases between. CDR3 length: 15 residues.